The clone carrying this T cell receptor beta chain was counted ten times or more. Germline CDR1 and CDR2: SEHNR and FQNEAQ (reference sequence). This CDR3 contains 15 residues. With 5 bases clipped from V and 4 bases from J, the junction kept 6 bases outside the gene matches. These data originate in a study of molecular identifiers for immune sequencing clone quantification. TCRdb reanalysed the PCR reads using MiXCR and keeps one entry per CDR3 protein. The sample gives 60,000 to 80,000 distinct CDR3 sequences, approximately 17% of which show up once; 1.5% to 1.8% is in the top ten. The sample consisted of naive CD8+ T cells from blood, with Jurkat cell RNA spiked in. Subset meaning: FACS-sorted CD8+CD4-CCR7+CD45RA+ naive T cells. The receptor was isolated from a human donor in good health. Some libraries in this study had Jurkat cell RNA spiked in. The chain carries TRBV7-9 and TRBJ2-5; TRBD1 agrees at 11 bases. The DNA of the CDR3 is TGTGCCAGCAGCCTACGGGACAGGGGGAGAGAGACCCAGTACTTC. Amino acid sequence: CASSLRDRGRETQYF.